This TCR beta chain was recovered during a study of blood T cell repertoires in COVID-19. Study in general: The analysed material was cDNA or gDNA that came from T cells, B-cell-depleted T cells, or PBMCs.

The ends were cut back, 6 bases at V and 4 bases at J, with 7 bases in the middle. Germline V gene data show CDR1 as MNHEY and CDR2 as SVGAGI. The CDR3 is 12 residues long. Clones were read by immunoSEQ multiplex PCR, and TCRdb kept only the in-frame ones, dropping some. The sample consists of 70,000 to 75,000 clones, less than 95% of them appearing once. The chain recombines TRBV6-5 with TRBJ1-3; possibly TRBD1 for D (6 bases). The specimen sequenced was peripheral blood. The receptor was derived from a woman aged 18-29 years with acute or convalescent COVID-19. The CDR3 nucleotides are TGTGCCAGCAGGACAGGCGGAAACACCATATATTTT. This encodes CASRTGGNTIYF.